This record concerns one TCR beta chain sequence. Antigen: not known. Primers: 60 Vbeta forward and 13 Jbeta reverse. Assay: immunoSEQ multiplex PCR; the TCRdb copy retains only in-frame clones and omits some. The sample yields 85,000 to 110,000 clones, roughly three quarters seen once. These data belong to a study of cytomegalovirus exposure and HLA in healthy donors. The V gene's germline CDR1 is SGHAT and CDR2 FQNNGV. The V gene end was trimmed by 5 bases and the J gene end by 4 bases; junction bases not matched to a gene: 6. The CDR3 has 14 amino acids. Study-wide points: The authors listed around 150 TCR beta chains as cytomegalovirus-associated. Presence/absence results assume similar sequencing depth per donor, which may not hold. V- and J-gene trimming of TCR beta was linked (in a later analysis) to a missense DCLRE1C variant. Fewer N-insertions than the approximately 610-donor mean were reportedly shown by an Asian-associated ancestry cluster in a later analysis.

The J gene is TRBJ2-5, the V gene TRBV11-2; 8 positions match TRBD1. Specimen: PBMCs. The source of this sequence is a man aged 45-65 years in good health and CMV-seropositive. CDR3: CASSRQGQTETQYF. The CDR3 DNA follows: TGTGCCAGCAGCCGACAGGGGCAAACAGAGACCCAGTACTTC.